This TCR beta chain was recovered during a study of cytomegalovirus exposure and HLA in healthy donors. About the study: T cells numbering about 200 million yielded 100 million to 120 million unique TCR beta sequences in an earlier analysis.

A multiplex PCR was run with 60 Vbeta primers and 13 Jbeta primers. Assay: immunoSEQ multiplex PCR; the TCRdb copy retains only in-frame clones and omits some. The data contain 150,000 or so clones, 76% of them singletons. This CDR3 is 14 amino acids long. Germline CDR1 reads ENHRY; CDR2 reads SYGVKD. V lost 8 bases, J lost 6 bases, and 9 bases stayed unmatched. Regarding this clone: Its antigen is currently unknown.

Study-wide results and caveats: Despite most TCR sequences being rare, some public TCRs occurred in many donors.

The sequencing sample was made of PBMCs. The sequence came from a male donor in good health and CMV-seronegative. The rearrangement links TRBV10-3 to TRBJ1-1; 10 bases align to TRBD1. The CDR3 sequence: CAIGRGQGVSEAFF. DNA for the CDR3: TGTGCCATCGGACGAGGACAGGGGGTTTCTGAAGCTTTCTTT.